The 7 T cell receptor beta chains below come from one sample, sequenced in a study of blood T cell repertoires in COVID-19. Clones were sequenced by immunoSEQ multiplex PCR, and TCRdb holds only the in-frame ones, with some missing. The sample carries some 130,000 clones, about four fifths recorded once. The sequenced sample was peripheral blood. These receptors all stem from a woman aged 80 or older with acute or convalescent COVID-19.

This chain uses TRBV21-1 with TRBJ1-6; TRBD1, the D gene given by the table, was not confirmed from the DNA. TRBV21-1 is assigned pseudogene status. The CDR3 is 15 residues long. DNA for the CDR3: TGTGCCAGCAGCAAAGGGCAGGATCATAATTCACCCCTCCACTTT. It translates to CASSKGQDHNSPLHF.

The chain combines TRBV5-5 with TRBJ2-5; D is uncertain. Germline assignment: CDR1 SGHKS and CDR2 YYEKEE (reference sequence). The CDR3 consists of 16 residues. Between the trimmed V and J ends, which lost 0 bases and 4 bases, there was a span of 16 bases. The CDR3 coding sequence is TGTGCCAGCAGCTTGGAAGCCCGCGCAGACATAGAGACCCAGTACTTC. Its translation: CASSLEARADIETQYF.

This clone was picked up a small number of times. The V gene is TRBV9, the J gene TRBJ1-6; D is ambiguous. V lost 0 bases, J lost 0 bases, and 7 bases lay in between. CDR3 length equals 16 residues. CDR1 and CDR2 from the germline V gene are SGDLS and YYNGEE. As DNA, the CDR3 is TGTGCCAGCAGCGTAGACCCGAGCTCCTATAATTCACCCCTCCACTTT. Translating gives CASSVDPSSYNSPLHF.

The rearrangement links TRBV5-4 to TRBJ1-3; D gene ambiguous. The CDR3 runs 15 residues. From germline, CDR1 is SGHNT and CDR2 YYREEE (reference sequence). Trimming pared 1 base from V and 0 bases from J, leaving 8 bases between. CDR3 loop: CASSLWTHSGNTIYF. Written as DNA, the CDR3 is TGTGCCAGCAGCTTGTGGACTCACTCTGGAAACACCATATATTTT.

J is TRBJ2-2 and V is TRBV3-1 (or the pseudogene TRBV3-2); D perhaps matches TRBD1 (5 bases). V was trimmed by 9 bases and J by 3 bases, leaving 23 bases between them. The germline gives CDR1 LGHDT, CDR2 YNNKEL (reference sequence). This CDR3 has 17 residues. The DNA of the CDR3 is TGTGCCAGGGAATCACAGGTAAGGAATGAGGACACCGGGGAGCTGTTTTTT. Translation: CARESQVRNEDTGELFF.

The CDR3 loop reads CASSSSPGLEVVTQYF. The CDR3 coding sequence is TGTGCCAGCAGCTCGAGCCCGGGACTAGAGGTAGTGACCCAGTACTTC. The V call is TRBV5-5, the J call TRBJ2-5; 8 bases agree with TRBD2. This CDR3 is built from 16 residues. Germline assignment: CDR1 SGHKS and CDR2 YYEKEE (reference sequence). V lost 3 bases and J lost 7; bases outside the gene matches: 14.

This clone was observed many times. V is TRBV5-1 and J is TRBJ2-1; 7 positions agree with TRBD2. The CDR3 contains 17 residues. Germline V gene lookup returns CDR1 SGHRS and CDR2 YFSETQ. V lost 0 bases to trimming and J lost 1 base; unmatched junction nucleotides: 7. The CDR3, as DNA: TGCGCCAGCAGCTTGGTGAGCGGGGAAGGTTCCTACAATGAGCAGTTCTTC. It yields the protein CASSLVSGEGSYNEQFF.